The rows below give T cell receptor beta chains drawn from one sample of a study of esophageal squamous cell carcinoma under preoperative chemotherapy. TCRdb recomputed calls from the PCR reads with MiXCR, one row per CDR3 protein. The sample has over 25,000 distinct CDR3 sequences; 52% are singletons. Sample collection occurred from a patient given preoperative chemotherapy. The receptors derive from a human donor with esophageal squamous cell carcinoma. The donor label of this sample is uncertain. The CDR3 runs from the conserved cysteine through the conserved F or W. D genes are given only for firm matches. Expanded clones get a size class; other rows say once, few or many, or leave the size out.

v_gene: TRBV7-9; d_gene: NA; abundance: many; j_gene: TRBJ1-4; CDR3nt: TGTGCCAGCAGCTTAGGAAGGCGCGCTAATGAAAAACTGTTTTTT; CDR3aa: CASSLGRRANEKLFF
v_gene: TRBV12-3/TRBV12-4; d_gene: TRBD1; abundance: NA; j_gene: TRBJ2-1; CDR3nt: TGTGCCAGCAGTACGCAATCCGGGACAGGGACAGGCAATGAGCAGTTCTTC; CDR3aa: CASSTQSGTGTGNEQFF
v_gene: TRBV12-3/TRBV12-4; d_gene: NA; abundance: NA; j_gene: TRBJ2-5; CDR3nt: TGTGCCAGCGGGACCACTGGGGGGGGCAGCACAGATACCCAGTATTTC; CDR3aa: CASGTTGGGSTDTQYF
v_gene: TRBV6-1; d_gene: TRBD2; abundance: NA; j_gene: TRBJ2-1; CDR3nt: TGTGCCAGCAGTGAAATTCCTAGCGGGGGGGCTTACAATGAGCAGTTCTTC; CDR3aa: CASSEIPSGGAYNEQFF
v_gene: TRBV7-9; d_gene: TRBD2; abundance: NA; j_gene: TRBJ2-3; CDR3nt: TGTGCCAGCAGCGCCCGCCCGGAGAGGAGCGGGGGTAGCACAGAGACCCAGTATTTC; CDR3aa: CASSARPERSGGSTETQYF
v_gene: TRBV7-2; d_gene: NA; abundance: NA; j_gene: TRBJ2-3; CDR3nt: TGTGCCAGGGGCCCACAGGCCAAAAACACGCAGTACTTT; CDR3aa: CARGPQAKNTQYF
v_gene: TRBV12-3/TRBV12-4; d_gene: TRBD2; abundance: NA; j_gene: TRBJ2-2; CDR3nt: TGTGCCTCCCTTGCTAGCGGGGGGGGCACCAATGAGCTGTTTTTT; CDR3aa: CASLASGGGTNELFF
v_gene: TRBV7-2; d_gene: NA; abundance: NA; j_gene: TRBJ2-5; CDR3nt: TGTGCCAGCAGCTTAAGGCCGGGGGGCAGAGAGACCCAGTACTTC; CDR3aa: CASSLRPGGRETQYF
v_gene: TRBV7-2; d_gene: NA; abundance: few; j_gene: TRBJ2-7; CDR3nt: TGTGCCAGCAGCCCCCAGAGACAGAGAGCCTACGAGCAGTACTTC; CDR3aa: CASSPQRQRAYEQYF
v_gene: TRBV6-2/TRBV6-3; d_gene: TRBD2; abundance: NA; j_gene: TRBJ2-7; CDR3nt: TGTGCCAGCAACAACGGGGGGGCGAGCTCCTACGAGCAGTACTTC; CDR3aa: CASNNGGASSYEQYF
v_gene: TRBV7-2; d_gene: NA; abundance: NA; j_gene: TRBJ2-4; CDR3nt: TGTGCCAGCAGGGTACAGTGTAGCAAAGATACGCAGTACTTT; CDR3aa: CASRVQCSKDTQYF
v_gene: TRBV7-2; d_gene: NA; abundance: NA; j_gene: TRBJ2-3; CDR3nt: TGTGGCAGCTGCTTGGGGGGGGCCAAAGACACGCAGTATTTT; CDR3aa: CGSCLGGAKDTQYF
v_gene: TRBV7-2; d_gene: TRBD2; abundance: NA; j_gene: TRBJ2-3; CDR3nt: TGTGCCACCAGCTTAGGGGCGGGGGTCCAGGATACGCAGTCCTTT; CDR3aa: CATSLGAGVQDTQSF
v_gene: TRBV7-2; d_gene: NA; abundance: NA; j_gene: TRBJ2-2; CDR3nt: TGTGCCAGCAGCGTCCTAGGGGCGGAGAGCACAGAGACGCAGTTTTTT; CDR3aa: CASSVLGAESTETQFF
v_gene: TRBV7-9; d_gene: NA; abundance: NA; j_gene: TRBJ2-1; CDR3nt: TGTGCCAGCAGCCTTGTCGACAGGAATGAGCAGTTCTTC; CDR3aa: CASSLVDRNEQFF
v_gene: TRBV27; d_gene: NA; abundance: few; j_gene: TRBJ1-1; CDR3nt: TGTGCCAGCAGTTTAATAGGGGGGGATAACACTGAAGCTTTCTTT; CDR3aa: CASSLIGGDNTEAFF
v_gene: TRBV6-1; d_gene: NA; abundance: NA; j_gene: TRBJ1-3; CDR3nt: TGTGCCAGCAGTGAACTTAGACCGTATGGAAACACCATATATTTT; CDR3aa: CASSELRPYGNTIYF
v_gene: TRBV27; d_gene: TRBD2; abundance: NA; j_gene: TRBJ2-1; CDR3nt: TGTGCCAGCAGTTTGACTAGCGGAATCAATGAGCAGTTCTTC; CDR3aa: CASSLTSGINEQFF
v_gene: TRBV7-2; d_gene: TRBD2; abundance: many; j_gene: TRBJ2-2; CDR3nt: TGTGCCAGCAGCTTAAAACTTCAGCGGGACCCCTTCACCGGGGAGCTGTTTTTT; CDR3aa: CASSLKLQRDPFTGELFF
v_gene: TRBV12-3/TRBV12-4; d_gene: TRBD1; abundance: medium-sized; j_gene: TRBJ2-6; CDR3nt: TGTGCCAGCAGACCAGGGGGTACTGGGGCCAACGTCCTGACTTTC; CDR3aa: CASRPGGTGANVLTF
v_gene: TRBV7-8; d_gene: NA; abundance: many; j_gene: TRBJ1-3; CDR3nt: TGTGCCAGCAGCGACTTGAGCTCTGGAAACACCATATATTTT; CDR3aa: CASSDLSSGNTIYF
v_gene: TRBV25-1; d_gene: NA; abundance: few; j_gene: TRBJ2-5; CDR3nt: TGTGCCAGCAGTGAATTAGGAGGGCGGGAGACCCAGTACTTC; CDR3aa: CASSELGGRETQYF
v_gene: TRBV7-2; d_gene: NA; abundance: once; j_gene: TRBJ2-3; CDR3nt: TGTGCCAGCAGCGCCGCGGGTATCTGGGCCAAAGATACGCAGTATTTT; CDR3aa: CASSAAGIWAKDTQYF
v_gene: TRBV6-1; d_gene: NA; abundance: NA; j_gene: TRBJ1-2; CDR3nt: TGTGCCAGCAGAGAGATGATGGGCCCCCCCAAGGACTATGGCTACACCTTC; CDR3aa: CASREMMGPPKDYGYTF
v_gene: TRBV5-1; d_gene: NA; abundance: few; j_gene: TRBJ2-6; CDR3nt: TGCGCCAGCAGCTTGGAGGGCGGACACGGCCCCTCTGGGGCCAACGTCCTGACTTTC; CDR3aa: CASSLEGGHGPSGANVLTF